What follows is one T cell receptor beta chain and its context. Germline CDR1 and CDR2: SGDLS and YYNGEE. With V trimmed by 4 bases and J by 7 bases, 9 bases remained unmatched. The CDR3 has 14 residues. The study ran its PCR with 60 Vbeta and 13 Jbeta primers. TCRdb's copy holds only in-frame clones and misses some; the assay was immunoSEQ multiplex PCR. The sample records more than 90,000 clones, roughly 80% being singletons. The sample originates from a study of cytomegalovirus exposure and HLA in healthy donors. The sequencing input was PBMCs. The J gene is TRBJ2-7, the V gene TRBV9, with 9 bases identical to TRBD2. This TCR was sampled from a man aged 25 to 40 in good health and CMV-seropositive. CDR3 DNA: TGTGCCAGCAGCCCCCACCGGCTAGCGGGGGAGCAGTACTTC. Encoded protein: CASSPHRLAGEQYF.